This T cell receptor beta chain was sequenced during a study of cytomegalovirus exposure and HLA in healthy donors. Germline V lookup: CDR1 SEHNR, CDR2 FQNEAQ (reference sequence). The germline V and J ends were trimmed by 0 bases and 6 bases, with 15 bases remaining between them. CDR3 size: 15 residues. Study conclusions and caveats: The authors listed around 150 TCR beta chains as cytomegalovirus-associated. Likely technical artifact: a cluster of highly shared sequence variants.

60 Vbeta and 13 Jbeta primers were used in PCR. This table comes from immunoSEQ multiplex PCR, and its TCRdb copy is limited to in-frame clones, with some not included. The data contain around 53,000 clones, 70% to 85% of them seen just once; the ten biggest clones take up 1.5% to 2%. On this clone itself: Its antigen is unknown.

This sequence originates from a man aged 25 to 40 in good health and CMV-seronegative. Sequences were obtained from PBMCs. The chain is built from TRBV7-9 and TRBJ2-7; D is perhaps TRBD1 (6 bases). DNA for the CDR3: TGTGCCAGCAGCTTAGCTGAGACAGGCCGTTCCGAGCAGTACTTC. Its protein product is CASSLAETGRSEQYF. The full variable domain, in which reference TRBV7-9 and TRBJ2-7 provide the parts outside the CDR3, is DTGVSQNPRHKITKRGQNVTFRCDPISEHNRLYWYRQTLGQGPEFLTYFQNEAQLEKSRLLSDRFSAERPKGSFSTLEIQRTEQGDSAMYLCASSLAETGRSEQYFGPGTRLTVT.